This TCR beta chain comes out of a study of T cell responses to AZD1222 COVID-19 vaccine. Pooled samples include second doses given at about 4 or 12 weeks. Study-wide findings and caveats: Among those given AZD1222, only five or six were seropositive at baseline.

Only one count was recorded for this clone. As yet, its antigen is unknown. TCRdb's copy holds only in-frame clones and misses some; the assay was immunoSEQ multiplex PCR. Seen here are over 110,000 clones, roughly 88% observed once, and the top ten hold 1.6%. Deletions cut 4 bases from V and 0 bases from J, with 11 bases between. The CDR3 has 15 amino acids. The germline gives CDR1 SGDLS, CDR2 YYNGEE. Source: peripheral blood, taken 28 days after the second AZD1222 dose. The V call is TRBV9, the J call TRBJ2-1; D is uncertain. This sequence originates from an adult who received the AZD1222 COVID-19 vaccine. The CDR3 sequence: CASSLDPLSYNEQFF. The CDR3 nucleotides are TGTGCCAGCAGCCTGGACCCCCTCTCCTACAATGAGCAGTTCTTC. Drawing the rest from reference TRBV9 and TRBJ2-1, the complete variable domain is DSGVTQTPKHLITATGQRVTLRCSPRSGDLSVYWYQQSLDQGLQFLIQYYNGEERAKGNILERFSAQQFPDLHSELNLSSLELGDSALYFCASSLDPLSYNEQFFGPGTRLTVL.